Following are 21 T cell receptor beta chains from one sample sequenced in a study of early T cells in non-severe SARS-CoV-2 infection (dated by TCRdb to the early 2020s). Receptor libraries were prepared by 5' RACE. The sequencer was a NextSeq 500. Using fastp trimming at Q25 and MiXCR clonotype assembly, TCRdb reanalyzed the public sequencing data and kept in-frame beta chains. Duplicate CDR3 protein sequences are folded into a single record with the most common DNA and genes. This sample holds about 33,000 distinct CDR3 sequences; about 5% were observed only once. The ten most abundant clones make up 13% to 15% of the sample. The sequencing input was whole blood. The receptors originated from an adult who was a healthcare worker with PCR-confirmed SARS-CoV-2 infection or an uninfected control (not recorded which).

This clonotype was observed at least ten times. V and J are TRBV11-2 and TRBJ2-5; no reliable D call. The CDR3 length is 14 residues. Germline V gives CDR1 SGHAT, CDR2 FQNNGV. Trimming took off 4 bases at V and 2 bases at J, with 11 bases between the two ends. Written as DNA, the CDR3 is TGTGCCAGCAGCTCACGAGGAATACAAGAGACCCAGTACTTC. It yields the protein CASSSRGIQETQYF.

Many counts were recorded for this clonotype. The chain carries TRBV7-2 and TRBJ2-4, with TRBD2 matching 8 bases. Germline CDR1 and CDR2: SGHTA and FQGNSA. V shed 4 bases, J shed 6 bases, and the junction held 8 bases outside the gene matches. CDR3 size: 15 residues. The CDR3 DNA reads as TGTGCCAGCAGCTCGACAGGTCGGGAGGGAAACATTCAGTACTTC. Translated, it gives CASSSTGREGNIQYF.

This clonotype has ten or more counts. V and J are TRBV20-1 and TRBJ1-1, with D unresolved. CDR3 length: 14 residues. Germline V gives CDR1 DFQATT, CDR2 SNEGSKA (reference sequence). The V end was cut by 0 bases, the J end by 7 bases, with 15 bases between. CDR3 in DNA: TGCAGTGCTAGAGACCGGCCTAGTGGGAATGAAGCTTTCTTT. As protein: CSARDRPSGNEAFF.

The chain uses TRBV19 and TRBJ2-5; the match to TRBD1 covers 7 bases. The CDR3 is 15 residues long. In germline, CDR1 is LNHDA, CDR2 SQIVND (reference sequence). Trimming took 5 bases from V and 3 from J; bases not matched to a gene: 9. In DNA form, the CDR3 reads TGTGCCAGTAGTGAGACAGGGACCAACAAAGAGACCCAGTACTTC. Translation: CASSETGTNKETQYF.

This clonotype was observed a few times. This rearrangement joins TRBV27 to TRBJ2-3; D perhaps matches TRBD2 (5 bases). The ends were cut back, 2 bases at V and 2 bases at J, with 14 bases in the middle. The CDR3 consists of 16 residues. Germline values: CDR1 MNHEY, CDR2 SMNVEV (reference sequence). CDR3 sequence (DNA): TGTGCCAGCAGTTTAGAGGGCAGGCGATTCACAGATACGCAGTATTTT. This encodes CASSLEGRRFTDTQYF.

This clonotype was observed at least ten times. The V and J genes are TRBV15 and TRBJ2-1, with 12 bases matching TRBD2. Germline V CDR1 and CDR2: LNHNV, YYDKDF (reference sequence). The CDR3 consists of 15 residues. The V segment lost 3 bases and the J segment 3 bases; nucleotides outside the gene matches: 0. CDR3 loop: CATSRTSGGYNEQFF. In DNA form, the CDR3 reads TGTGCCACCAGCAGGACTAGCGGGGGCTACAATGAGCAGTTCTTC.

This clonotype came up many times. CDR3 in amino acids: CASSLERTLGVTGELFF. The CDR3 coding sequence is TGTGCCAGCAGCCTCGAACGGACCCTGGGTGTCACCGGGGAGCTGTTTTTT. The rearrangement uses TRBV3-1 and TRBJ2-2; the D is unclear. The CDR3 spans 17 residues. V was shortened by 4 bases and J by 4 bases, with 19 bases between the two germline ends. CDR1 is LGHDT, CDR2 YNNKEL, per germline (reference sequence).

The rearrangement links TRBV6-6 to TRBJ2-6; TRBD2 matches 7 bases. The CDR3 is 13 amino acids. J gave up 4 bases and V 11 bases, and 5 bases lay outside the gene matches. Germline V gene sequence: CDR1 MNHNY, CDR2 SVGAGI (reference sequence). The CDR3 region has the DNA TGTGCCCTGGGGAGGGCGGGGGCCAACGTCCTGACTTTC. Its translation is CALGRAGANVLTF.

This clonotype was seen a few times. CDR3 region: CASSLGISYEQYF. The DNA of the CDR3 is TGTGCCAGCAGCTTGGGGATCTCCTACGAGCAGTACTTC. This chain connects TRBV5-4 to TRBJ2-7; D remains ambiguous. This CDR3 region has 13 residues. Per the germline V gene, CDR1 is SGHNT and CDR2 is YYREEE (reference sequence). The ends were cut back, 0 bases at V and 0 bases at J, with 4 bases in the middle.

This clonotype was seen ten or more times. This rearrangement joins TRBV3-1 to TRBJ2-1, with D possibly called TRBD1 or TRBD2 (6 bases each). Germline V gene sequence: CDR1 LGHDT, CDR2 YNNKEL (reference sequence). V was clipped by 6 bases and J by 9 bases, with 18 bases between them. This CDR3 contains 14 residues. The CDR3 loop reads CASSPKEGGVEQFF. CDR3 coding DNA: TGTGCCAGCAGTCCAAAGGAGGGGGGAGTTGAGCAGTTCTTC.

Many counts were recorded for this clonotype. The gene calls are TRBV20-1 and TRBJ2-7; D is perhaps TRBD2 (7 bases). Trimming removed 2 bases from V and 0 bases from J, with 11 bases in between. The CDR3 spans 14 residues. Germline assignment: CDR1 DFQATT and CDR2 SNEGSKA (reference sequence). In nucleotides, the CDR3 is TGCAGTGCTAGAAGGGGGGGACCCTCCTACGAGCAGTACTTC. Encoded protein: CSARRGGPSYEQYF.

This clonotype was seen at least ten times. V is TRBV7-7 and J is TRBJ2-5; 8 nucleotides align to TRBD1. CDR3 length equals 13 residues. In germline, CDR1 is SSHAT, CDR2 FNYEAQ (reference sequence). V shed 4 bases, J shed 3 bases, and the junction held 1 base outside the gene matches. The CDR3 sequence: CASSSDREETQYF. DNA for the CDR3: TGTGCCAGCAGCTCGGACAGGGAAGAGACCCAGTACTTC.

At least ten counts were recorded for this clonotype. The rearrangement links TRBV7-9 to TRBJ2-5, with 9 bases identical to TRBD2. The CDR3 runs 16 residues. Germline trimming cut 5 bases from V and 2 bases from J; bases unmatched to any gene: 9. Per the germline V gene, CDR1 is SEHNR and CDR2 is FQNEAQ (reference sequence). In DNA form, the CDR3 reads TGTGCCAGCAGCCTCTGGGCGGGGGGGCCGCAAGAGACCCAGTACTTC. Its protein product is CASSLWAGGPQETQYF.

This clonotype was picked up a small number of times. The J gene is TRBJ2-3, the V gene TRBV28; D may be TRBD2 (7 bases). V gave up 2 bases and J gave up 2 bases, with 11 bases separating them. CDR3 size: 15 residues. Germline V lookup: CDR1 MDHEN, CDR2 SYDVKM. CDR3 in DNA: TGTGCCAGCAGTTTAGGGGGGGCAAACACAGATACGCAGTATTTT. It codes for CASSLGGANTDTQYF.

There are a few counts of this clonotype. The chain uses TRBV12-5 and TRBJ1-2, with D tentatively TRBD1 (5 bases). Trimming removed 10 bases at V and 7 bases at J, with 25 bases between. CDR1 is LGHNT, CDR2 FRNRAP, per germline. CDR3 length: 15 residues. CDR3 in amino acids: CATPSSSLGLSGYTF. The CDR3, as DNA: TGTGCTACCCCCTCCAGTAGCTTGGGGCTGAGTGGCTACACCTTC. Full variable domain (outside the CDR3, taken from reference TRBV12-5 and TRBJ1-2): DARVTQTPRHKVTEMGQEVTMRCQPILGHNTVFWYRQTMMQGLELLAYFRNRAPLDDSGMPKDRFSAEMPDATLATLKIQPSEPRDSAVYFCATPSSSLGLSGYTFGSGTRLTVV.

This chain links TRBV20-1 with TRBJ2-1, with 9 bases fitting TRBD2. The CDR3 runs to 16 residues. Trimming removed 0 bases from V and 3 bases from J; junction bases left unmatched: 6. CDR1 and CDR2 from the germline V gene are DFQATT and SNEGSKA (reference sequence). CDR3 nucleotide sequence: TGCAGTGCTAGAGATTTTTCTAGCGGGGACTACAATGAGCAGTTCTTC. This sequence encodes CSARDFSSGDYNEQFF.

This clonotype was detected many times. V and J are TRBV19 and TRBJ1-1; D ambiguous. The CDR3 sequence is 16 residues long. Germline V lookup: CDR1 LNHDA, CDR2 SQIVND (reference sequence). The V and J ends lost 1 base and 0 bases respectively, with 12 bases between them. CDR3 DNA sequence: TGTGCCAGTAGTATAGGCCAGCGACGAATGAACACTGAAGCTTTCTTT. Protein product: CASSIGQRRMNTEAFF.

This clonotype was recorded at least ten times. The chain joins TRBV6-2 or TRBV6-3 to TRBJ2-2; no clear D gene. The CDR3 sequence is 16 residues long. Trimming took off 6 bases at V and 0 bases at J, with 14 bases between the two ends. Looked up from germline, CDR1 is MNHEY and CDR2 is SVGEGT. This CDR3 reads CASSPKRTSNTGELFF. Written as DNA, the CDR3 is TGTGCCAGCAGCCCAAAACGAACTTCGAACACCGGGGAGCTGTTTTTT.

This clonotype was counted a few times. The chain carries TRBV10-1 and TRBJ2-2; D might be TRBD2 (6 bases). The CDR3 is 15 residues long. Germline V lookup: CDR1 WNHNN, CDR2 SYGVQD (reference sequence). Trimming shortened V by 0 bases and J by 6 bases, and 11 bases separated the two germline ends. The CDR3 nucleotides are TGCGCCAGCAGTGAGTCGGGAGGTGGCCCCGGGGAGCTGTTTTTT. Translating it yields CASSESGGGPGELFF.

This clonotype came up many times. The chain employs TRBV10-3 and TRBJ1-1, with 9 bases lining up with TRBD1. This CDR3 contains 16 residues. Germline lookup yields CDR1 ENHRY and CDR2 SYGVKD. Unmatched junction bases numbered 7, after V lost 0 bases and J lost 5 bases. CDR3: CAISESGGQGLTEAFF. In DNA, the CDR3 is TGTGCCATCAGTGAGTCGGGGGGACAGGGATTAACTGAAGCTTTCTTT.

This clonotype came up many times. The chain combines TRBV7-9 with TRBJ2-5; D remains unclear. The CDR3 totals 14 residues. Germline V gene data show CDR1 as SEHNR and CDR2 as FQNEAQ (reference sequence). Between the trimmed V and J ends, which lost 5 bases and 0 bases, there was a span of 10 bases. CDR3 residues: CASSDQMYQETQYF. For the CDR3, the DNA is TGTGCCAGCAGCGATCAAATGTACCAAGAGACCCAGTACTTC.